This T cell receptor beta chain was sequenced during a study of beta chain features in type 1 diabetes. Investigators reverse transcribed all isolated RNA, so they sequenced expressed TCRB transcripts. Profiled with immunoSEQ multiplex PCR; TCRdb holds only in-frame clones, not every one. The table records under 20,000 clones, less than 45% of them present only once. General study findings and limits: All four CD4+ subsets from Type 1 diabetes patients carried moderately but significantly shorter TCRB CDR3s. VDJ junctions from patients with type 1 diabetes contained fewer insertions and more deletions.

In this sample, this clone turned up a few times. Its cognate antigen is unknown. Germline V gene data show CDR1 as SGHTA and CDR2 as FQGNSA. Trimming shortened V by 6 bases and J by 8 bases, and 13 bases separated the two germline ends. CDR3 length: 13 amino acids. This clonotype was obtained from a woman aged 40 to 49 in good health. This chain connects TRBV7-2 to TRBJ1-4; perhaps TRBD1 as D (5 bases). Sequenced material: stem cell memory CD4+ T cells from blood. The CDR3 protein is CASRAGNQEKLFF. CDR3 coding DNA: TGTGCCAGCAGGGCAGGGAATCAAGAAAAACTGTTTTTT.